This is a list of T cell receptor beta chains from one sample in a study of shared clonotypes between healthy human individuals. Produced via immunoSEQ multiplex PCR; TCRdb's table is partial and in-frame only. Among over a million clones listed, about 96% were seen once. What was sequenced was naive CD4+ T cells sorted from blood. These receptors were taken from a man younger than 40 in good health. The CDR3 runs from the conserved cysteine through the conserved F or W. Each record gives: V gene, D gene, J gene, clone size, CDR3 DNA, CDR3 protein. D genes are given only for firm matches. Size is stated for part of the rows, as once, few or many counts, or as a class when the clone is expanded.

TRBV6-4	NA	TRBJ1-1	NA	TGTGCCAGCAGGGGCCCGGGAAGCACTGAAGCTTTCTTT	CASRGPGSTEAFF
TRBV23-1	TRBD1	TRBJ2-7	NA	TGCGCCAGCAGTCAACCCCAGGACAGGTGCCCCCCCTACGAGCAGTACTTC	CASSQPQDRCPPYEQYF
TRBV9	NA	TRBJ2-7	NA	TGTGCCAGCAAGGAGGGGAGGCGCCCCTACGAGCAGTACTTC	CASKEGRRPYEQYF
TRBV14	TRBD1	TRBJ2-2	NA	TGTGCCAGCAGCCAAGATGTCCGGACAGGACCTAACACCGGGGAGCTGTTTTTT	CASSQDVRTGPNTGELFF
TRBV6-5	TRBD2	TRBJ2-1	NA	TGTGCCAGCAGTTACTCTACTAGCGGAACTTACAATGAGCAGTTCTTC	CASSYSTSGTYNEQFF
TRBV4-1	NA	TRBJ2-7	once	TGCGCCAATACGGGCGAGCAGTACTTC	CANTGEQYF
TRBV21-1	NA	TRBJ2-1	NA	TGTGCCAGCAGCCTTTTTGGCCCCAAGAGAGGCAATGAGCAGTTCTTC	CASSLFGPKRGNEQFF
TRBV4-1	TRBD2	TRBJ2-7	NA	TGCGCCAGCAGCCAAATAATAACGGGAGGCCTCTCCTACGAGCAGTACTTC	CASSQIITGGLSYEQYF
TRBV5-4	NA	TRBJ2-3	once	TGTGCCAGCAGCTTGGTGCAGTACACAGATACGCAGTATTTT	CASSLVQYTDTQYF
TRBV5-1	NA	TRBJ1-1	NA	TGCGCCAGCAGCCAGGGTTCCATGAACACTGAAGCTTTCTTT	CASSQGSMNTEAFF
TRBV5-4	TRBD1	TRBJ2-3	once	TGTGCCAGCAGCCGAACGGGACAGGGAGGAACAGATACGCAGTATTTT	CASSRTGQGGTDTQYF
TRBV30	NA	TRBJ1-5	NA	TGTGCCTGGGCGAGAGGGAGCAATCAGCCCCAGCATTTT	CAWARGSNQPQHF
TRBV30	TRBD1	TRBJ2-7	NA	TGTGCCTGGGGGACAGCCAAATACGAGCAGTACTTC	CAWGTAKYEQYF
TRBV7-9	TRBD2	TRBJ2-1	NA	TGTGCCAGCAGCTCCATCCTCCCTAGCGGGGGCGTATCCTACAATGAGCAGTTCTTC	CASSSILPSGGVSYNEQFF
TRBV6-6	NA	TRBJ2-1	NA	TGTGCCAGCAGATCCCCGGACAAAGAGCAGTTCTTC	CASRSPDKEQFF
TRBV7-6	TRBD2	TRBJ2-5	NA	TGTGCCAGCAGCTTAGTACCGGCGGGAGTATCGGGTAGGGAGACCCAGTACTTC	CASSLVPAGVSGRETQYF
TRBV18	NA	TRBJ1-2	NA	TGTGCCAGCTCACTACAAGGTCCAGGAGAGACCACCTTC	CASSLQGPGETTF
TRBV15	NA	TRBJ1-5	NA	TGTGCCACCAGCAGAGGAGGGCGCTACTATCAGCCCCAGCATTTT	CATSRGGRYYQPQHF
TRBV18	NA	TRBJ2-1	NA	TGTGCCAGCTCACCACCGGGGGCGGATGAGCAGTTCTTC	CASSPPGADEQFF
TRBV4-3	TRBD1	TRBJ1-2	once	TGCGCCAGCAGCCCCGGACAGGGGGGCTATGGCTACACCTTC	CASSPGQGGYGYTF
TRBV2	TRBD1	TRBJ1-1	NA	TGTGCCAGCGGTATAGGGGGCTCTAACACTGAAGCTTTCTTT	CASGIGGSNTEAFF
TRBV12-5	NA	TRBJ2-3	few	TGTGCTAGTGGTTTTGGAGGTACGCAGTATTTT	CASGFGGTQYF
TRBV7-2	NA	TRBJ2-1	NA	TGTGCCAGCAGTTTGGGACCAGGAGGCCCCCTAAATGAGCAGTTCTTC	CASSLGPGGPLNEQFF
TRBV7-9	NA	TRBJ2-1	many	TGTGCCAGCAGCTTATTCAGGGGCGGTTATACCTACAATGAGCAGTTCTTC	CASSLFRGGYTYNEQFF
TRBV28	TRBD1	TRBJ2-7	NA	TGTGCCAGCAGTTTATCTCGGACAGGGTGGCGCGAGCAGTACTTC	CASSLSRTGWREQYF
TRBV18	NA	TRBJ1-4	NA	TGTGCCAGCTCACCACTAAGCGGTTTGGCCACTAATGAAAAACTGTTTTTT	CASSPLSGLATNEKLFF
TRBV18	NA	TRBJ2-7	NA	TGTGCCAGCTCACCACCTCAACCGCAGGGGAGTTTTTACGAGCAGTACTTC	CASSPPQPQGSFYEQYF
TRBV7-6	NA	TRBJ2-7	NA	TGTGCCAGCAGCTTAGTTAACAGCCCCTACGAGCAGTACTTC	CASSLVNSPYEQYF
TRBV7-9	TRBD2	TRBJ2-7	NA	TGTGCCAGCAGCTTCGGACTAGCGGACCCATACGAGCAGTACTTC	CASSFGLADPYEQYF
TRBV4-1	NA	TRBJ2-3	NA	TGCGCCAGCAGCCAAGCCCGGAGGGGCCCAGATACGCAGTATTTT	CASSQARRGPDTQYF
TRBV28	NA	TRBJ2-2	NA	TGTGCCAGCAGCGCTACACAGGGTAGAAACACCGGGGAGCTGTTTTTT	CASSATQGRNTGELFF
TRBV15	NA	TRBJ1-1	NA	TGTGCCACCAGCAGAGCTCCTCTAGATGAAGCTTTCTTT	CATSRAPLDEAFF
TRBV7-3	TRBD1	TRBJ2-1	NA	TGTGCCAGCAGCTTAGGGGACAGGCGCTACAATGAGCAGTTCTTC	CASSLGDRRYNEQFF
TRBV29-1	NA	TRBJ2-7	NA	TGCAGCGTTGTGGGCGGAGGTCTATACGAGCAGTACTTC	CSVVGGGLYEQYF
TRBV11-2	NA	TRBJ1-2	NA	TGTGCCAGCAGCTTAGATCTAATCGTAGCGCGGGGAGGCTACACCTTC	CASSLDLIVARGGYTF
TRBV6-4	TRBD1	TRBJ2-2	once	TGTGCCAGCAGTCCACAGGGGCCCGGGGAGCTGTTTTTT	CASSPQGPGELFF
TRBV2	NA	TRBJ1-5	NA	TGTGCCAGCTGCCGGGCCAATCAGCCCCAGCATTTT	CASCRANQPQHF
TRBV29-1	NA	TRBJ2-5	NA	TGCAGCGTTGTGAGGGTAGAGACCCAGTACTTC	CSVVRVETQYF
TRBV5-1	NA	TRBJ2-1	NA	TGCGCCAGCAGCCTGCAGGGCTATGAGCAGTTCTTC	CASSLQGYEQFF
TRBV5-1	NA	TRBJ1-2	NA	TGCGCCAGCAGCTTGTCTGGACGGACCACCCTGTATGGCTACACCTTC	CASSLSGRTTLYGYTF
TRBV5-5	TRBD1	TRBJ2-6	NA	TGTGCCAGCAGCTTGGATAGGGGGCGCGGAGGGGCCAACGTCCTGACTTTC	CASSLDRGRGGANVLTF
TRBV2	NA	TRBJ1-2	NA	TGTGCCAGCAGCCGGACTACTAACTATGGCTACACCTTC	CASSRTTNYGYTF